A selection of T cell receptor beta chains follows, all from one sample in a study of CD8+ T cells in alopecia areata. Measured with immunoSEQ multiplex PCR; TCRdb has only the in-frame clones, and not every one. The table records approximately 160,000 clones, approximately 60% of them present only once. Source: CD4+ T cells sorted from blood, taken at week 24, from a patient treated with tofacitinib. These receptors were obtained from a human donor with alopecia areata. Each CDR3 is given with its conserved first and last residue. The D gene is left open where the match is weak. Clone sizes are given selectively: once, few, many, or a class where the clone is expanded.

clone size	V gene	D gene	J gene	CDR3 DNA	CDR3 protein
NA	TRBV27	TRBD2	TRBJ2-3	TGTGCCAGCAGTCCACGGAGCGGGGGGCCGTCCACAGATACGCAGTATTTT	CASSPRSGGPSTDTQYF
once	TRBV27	NA	TRBJ1-6	TGTGCCAGCAGTTACAGCTCCTATAATTCACCCCTCCACTTT	CASSYSSYNSPLHF
few	TRBV29-1	NA	TRBJ2-1	TGCAGCGTGAGACGCGAGAATGAGCAGTTCTTC	CSVRRENEQFF
NA	TRBV29-1	NA	TRBJ2-5	TGCAGCGTTGAATCCGGGATTAAAGAGACCCAGTACTTC	CSVESGIKETQYF
NA	TRBV5-1	TRBD1	TRBJ2-1	TGCGCCAGCAGCTCTCGGACGGACAGGGTGGGTGAGCAGTTCTTC	CASSSRTDRVGEQFF
NA	TRBV29-1	NA	TRBJ2-5	TGCAGCGTCGGTGAACCAGAGACCCAGTACTTC	CSVGEPETQYF
few	TRBV25-1	NA	TRBJ1-4	TGTGCCAGCAGGAAGGGGAGTCGTGGGGAAAAACTGTTTTTT	CASRKGSRGEKLFF
NA	TRBV6-5	NA	TRBJ1-1	TGTGCCAGCAGTGGAGTGGTGTCCACTGAAGCTTTCTTT	CASSGVVSTEAFF
few	TRBV30	NA	TRBJ2-7	TGTGCCTGGGCGGGACAGAGTTACGAGCAGTACTTC	CAWAGQSYEQYF
NA	TRBV7-9	NA	TRBJ1-1	TGTGCCAGCAGCATCCACAGGGCGTTGCGCACTGAAGCTTTCTTT	CASSIHRALRTEAFF
NA	TRBV27	NA	TRBJ1-5	TGTGCCAGCAGTTCGAGGGGGACCACGGGTCAGCCCCAGCATTTT	CASSSRGTTGQPQHF